Below are 9 T cell receptor beta chains sequenced from a single sample in a study of shared clonotypes between healthy human individuals. Sequenced by immunoSEQ multiplex PCR; TCRdb stores in-frame clones only, minus some. The sample lists about 1 million clones, about 80% seen once, with under 0.65% in the top ten. The sequencing sample was made of memory CD4+ T cells from PBMCs. Regarding subset: CD45RA-negative fraction. These TCRs come from a man between 18 and 29 years old in good health. Some clones in this sample may be carry-over from other donors' samples.

J is TRBJ2-7 and V is TRBV7-2, with TRBD1 matching 9 bases. Per germline, CDR1 SGHTA and CDR2 FQGNSA. The CDR3 has 18 amino acids. The trim removed 2 bases at V and 2 bases at J, leaving 13 bases unmatched. CDR3 sequence reads: CASSLKLGTGISPYEQYF. In DNA, the CDR3 is TGTGCCAGCAGCTTAAAATTGGGGACAGGGATTTCCCCCTACGAGCAGTACTTC.

This clone has just one count. This chain connects TRBV5-1 to TRBJ2-5; the match to TRBD2 covers 7 bases. The germline CDR1 and CDR2 sequences are SGHRS and YFSETQ. This CDR3 contains 16 residues. Losses at the gene ends were 4 bases for V and 1 base for J; bases not matched to a gene: 10. CDR3 in amino acids: CASSISSGRTQETQYF. CDR3 sequence (DNA): TGCGCCAGCAGCATATCTAGCGGACGAACCCAAGAGACCCAGTACTTC.

V is TRBV19 and J is TRBJ1-1; D might be TRBD1 (6 bases). Germline CDR1 reads LNHDA; CDR2 reads SQIVND (reference sequence). V was shortened by 7 bases and J by 0 bases, with 9 bases between the two germline ends. This CDR3 has 13 residues. The CDR3 DNA is TGTGCCAGTATGAGGACAGTGAACACTGAAGCTTTCTTT. Translating it yields CASMRTVNTEAFF.

In its sample, this clone was seen a few times. This chain uses TRBV2 with TRBJ1-5; no definite D call. Germline assignment: CDR1 SNHLY and CDR2 FYNNEI. Trimming stripped 4 bases from V and 5 bases from J, with 12 bases between. The CDR3 runs 14 residues. The CDR3 protein is CASSGRTADQPQHF. The CDR3 coding sequence is TGTGCCAGCAGTGGACGGACTGCTGATCAGCCCCAGCATTTT.

The chain carries TRBV28 and TRBJ2-7; 11 bases line up with TRBD2. This CDR3 is 15 amino acids long. Trimming cost V 3 bases and J 2 bases; bases outside gene matches: 3. The germline V gene has CDR1 MDHEN and CDR2 SYDVKM. CDR3 region: CASSFLAGGPYEQYF. In DNA form, the CDR3 reads TGTGCCAGCAGTTTTCTAGCGGGAGGACCCTACGAGCAGTACTTC.

V usage is TRBV10-1 and J usage is TRBJ2-7, with 14 bases lining up with TRBD2. This CDR3 comprises 17 residues. Trimming took 4 bases from V and 5 from J; bases not matched to a gene: 10. Germline V gene data show CDR1 as WNHNN and CDR2 as SYGVQD (reference sequence). The CDR3 loop is CASSGPGLAGVGDEQYF. As DNA, the CDR3 is TGCGCCAGCAGTGGACCGGGACTAGCGGGAGTCGGCGACGAGCAGTACTTC.

The chain carries TRBV5-4 and TRBJ2-1, with D unclear. With 2 bases removed from V and 2 bases from J, the gap between germline ends came to 11 bases. The germline gives CDR1 SGHNT, CDR2 YYREEE (reference sequence). The CDR3 totals 15 residues. CDR3 nucleotides: TGTGCCAGCAGCTTCGGTCAGGCTCCCTACAATGAGCAGTTCTTC. The encoded protein is CASSFGQAPYNEQFF.

This clone was counted once. The chain couples TRBV5-4 to TRBJ2-7; 7 nucleotides match TRBD2. The V gene end was trimmed by 1 base and the J gene end by 3 bases; junction bases not matched to a gene: 7. CDR3 size: 15 residues. The germline CDR1 and CDR2 sequences are SGHNT and YYREEE (reference sequence). CDR3 residues: CASSLQGGSLYEQYF. The CDR3 region has the DNA TGTGCCAGCAGCTTGCAGGGCGGGAGTCTCTACGAGCAGTACTTC. Looking up the rest from reference TRBV5-4 and TRBJ2-7 gives the full variable domain: ETGVTQSPTHLIKTRGQQVTLRCSSQSGHNTVSWYQQALGQGPQFIFQYYREEENGRGNFPPRFSGLQFPNYSSELNVNALELDDSALYLCASSLQGGSLYEQYFGPGTRLTVT.

The table lists this clone with a few counts. The chain links TRBV29-1 to TRBJ1-1; weak D call: TRBD1 (6 bases). CDR3 length equals 13 residues. CDR1 is SQVTM and CDR2 is ANQGSEA in the germline V gene. CDR3 sequence reads: CTGSTGASTEAFF. CDR3 DNA: TGCACCGGGAGTACGGGGGCCAGCACTGAAGCTTTCTTT.